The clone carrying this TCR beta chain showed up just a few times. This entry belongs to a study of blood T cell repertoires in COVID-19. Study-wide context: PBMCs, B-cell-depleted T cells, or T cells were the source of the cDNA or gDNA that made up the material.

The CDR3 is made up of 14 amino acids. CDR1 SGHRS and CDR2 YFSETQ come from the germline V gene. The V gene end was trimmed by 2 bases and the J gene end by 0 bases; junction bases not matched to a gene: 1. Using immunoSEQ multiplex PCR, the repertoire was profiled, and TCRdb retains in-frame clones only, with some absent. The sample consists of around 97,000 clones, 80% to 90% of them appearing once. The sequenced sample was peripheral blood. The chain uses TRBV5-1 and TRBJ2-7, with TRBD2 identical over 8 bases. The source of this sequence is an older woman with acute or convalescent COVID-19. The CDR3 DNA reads TGCGCCAGCAGCTTCGGGACTAGCTCCTACGAGCAGTACTTC. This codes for CASSFGTSSYEQYF.